This T cell receptor beta chain is drawn from a study of blood T cell repertoires in COVID-19. Overall study: The study drew acute and convalescent COVID-19 samples from the United States, Italy and Spain.

Cohorts were assigned according to the clinical history that participants reported. This clone was detected only a few times. The method was immunoSEQ multiplex PCR; TCRdb's version includes in-frame clones alone and lacks a portion of them. The data contain 250,000 to 300,000 clones, 88% of them singletons. Per germline, CDR1 MNHNY and CDR2 SVGAGI (reference sequence). The CDR3 has 15 amino acids. Trimming removed 6 bases from V and 0 bases from J, with 15 bases in between. The sequenced sample was PBMCs or T cells enriched from blood (not recorded which). This clonotype was sampled from a woman aged 55-70 years in a cohort exposed to, infected with or recovered from COVID-19 (not recorded which). This chain joins TRBV6-6 and TRBJ2-7, with D possibly matching TRBD2 (6 bases). The CDR3 sequence is CASSSGTPSSYEQYF. For the CDR3, the DNA is TGTGCCAGCAGCTCCGGGACTCCTAGCTCCTACGAGCAGTACTTC.